Each of the 14 T cell receptor beta chains below was sequenced from the same sample in a study of cytomegalovirus exposure and HLA in healthy donors. This PCR relied on a set of 60 Vbeta primers and 13 Jbeta primers. Sequenced by immunoSEQ multiplex PCR; TCRdb stores in-frame clones only, minus some. The sample consists of some 130,000 clones, nearly 80% of them appearing once. Sequencing was carried out using PBMCs. All receptors derive from a male donor in good health and CMV-seronegative.

The V and J genes are TRBV7-2 and TRBJ1-5; possibly TRBD1 for D (5 bases). The germline V gene encodes CDR1 SGHTA and CDR2 FQGNSA. CDR3 size: 14 residues. Trimming pared 5 bases from V and 6 bases from J, leaving 14 bases between. CDR3 protein: CASSPRRGGQPQHF. In nucleotides, the CDR3 is TGTGCCAGCAGCCCTAGGAGGGGTGGTCAGCCCCAGCATTTT.

The V gene is TRBV5-6, the J gene TRBJ2-5; D is possibly TRBD1 (6 bases). The J call may be incorrect, as the DNA end agrees better with TRBJ2-7. Germline V gene data show CDR1 as SGHDT and CDR2 as YYEEEE. The CDR3 contains 14 residues. DNA for the CDR3: TGTGCCAGCAGCTTGAGGACAGAGTTCTACGAGCAGTACTTC. It specifies CASSLRTEFYEQYF.

This clone came up a few times. The chain carries TRBV29-1 and TRBJ1-1; D ambiguous. CDR3 size: 11 residues. Trimming cost V 4 bases and J 8 bases, with 11 bases left between them. In germline, CDR1 is SQVTM, CDR2 ANQGSEA. The CDR3 sequence: CSVGYGIEAFF. Written as DNA, the CDR3 is TGCAGCGTTGGTTACGGGATCGAAGCTTTCTTT.

The chain joins TRBV19 to TRBJ1-3, with D perhaps matching TRBD1 (5 bases). This CDR3 has 11 amino acids. Trimming left V 9 bases short and J 11 bases short, with 14 bases between. Germline CDR1 is LNHDA and CDR2 is SQIVND (reference sequence). The CDR3 nucleotides are TGTGCCAGCCGAACAGGATCAGCCATATATTTT. Translated: CASRTGSAIYF.

V usage is TRBV5-1 and J usage is TRBJ2-1, with D hard to call. Germline lookup yields CDR1 SGHRS and CDR2 YFSETQ. The CDR3 spans 12 residues. V was clipped by 1 base and J by 3 bases, with 2 bases between them. The CDR3 sequence is CASSLRYNEQFF. The DNA for the CDR3 is TGCGCCAGCAGCTTGCGCTACAATGAGCAGTTCTTC.

CDR3 sequence (DNA): TGTGCCTGGAGTGTACATGAAGGCAGGGACAGTTCTCGGTATGGCTACACCTTC. This sequence encodes CAWSVHEGRDSSRYGYTF. V is TRBV30 and J is TRBJ1-2, with 7 bases lining up with TRBD1. This CDR3 spans 18 amino acids. V shed 0 bases and J 5 bases; nucleotides not matched to a gene: 18. CDR1 is GTSNPN, CDR2 SVGIG, per germline (reference sequence). Full variable domain (outside the CDR3, taken from reference TRBV30 and TRBJ1-2): SQTIHQWPATLVQPVGSPLSLECTVEGTSNPNLYWYRQAAGRGLQLLFYSVGIGQISSEVPQNLSASRPQDRQFILSSKKLLLSDSGFYLCAWSVHEGRDSSRYGYTFGSGTRLTVV.

This clone was seen only once. This chain connects TRBV6-5 to TRBJ2-1; the match to TRBD1 covers 7 bases. The J segment lost 0 bases and the V segment lost 7 bases, leaving 6 bases of the junction unmatched. Germline CDR1 is MNHEY and CDR2 is SVGAGI. The CDR3 sequence is 15 residues long. CDR3 sequence reads: CASKPWDSSYNEQFF. The CDR3 nucleotides are TGTGCCAGCAAACCTTGGGACAGCTCCTACAATGAGCAGTTCTTC.

The gene calls are TRBV5-1 and TRBJ1-6, with a weak D call TRBD1 (6 bases). This CDR3 is 16 amino acids long. Germline V gives CDR1 SGHRS, CDR2 YFSETQ. Trimming took 7 bases from V and 7 from J, leaving 21 bases between them. The CDR3, as DNA: TGCGCCAGCCAGACCGTCCCGACAGGTTCGAATTCACCCCTCCACTTT. This encodes CASQTVPTGSNSPLHF.

The genes are TRBV4-1 and TRBJ2-5, with TRBD2 matching 11 bases. Germline V CDR1 and CDR2: MGHRA, YSYEKL. V shed 2 bases, J shed 10 bases, and the junction held 12 bases outside the gene matches. The CDR3 length is 16 residues. The CDR3 region is CASSQPGLAVMKDQYF. CDR3 coding DNA: TGCGCCAGCAGCCAACCGGGACTAGCGGTTATGAAAGACCAGTACTTC.

The chain couples TRBV4-3 to TRBJ1-1; D is ambiguous. The germline gives CDR1 LGHNA, CDR2 YSLEER. The length of the CDR3 is 14 residues. The germline V and J ends were trimmed by 1 base and 4 bases, with 10 bases remaining between them. CDR3 residues: CASSQVPGATEAFF. DNA for the CDR3: TGCGCCAGCAGCCAAGTCCCGGGAGCCACTGAAGCTTTCTTT.

CDR3 DNA sequence: TGTGCCAGCAGCCAAGAGCGGGGGACCTACAATGAGCAGTTCTTC. Amino acid sequence: CASSQERGTYNEQFF. The chain employs TRBV4-2 and TRBJ2-1, with 7 nucleotides matching TRBD2. This CDR3 is built from 15 residues. In germline, CDR1 is LGHNA, CDR2 YNFKEQ. The J segment lost 2 bases and the V segment lost 0 bases, leaving 1 base of the junction unmatched.

This sequence joins TRBV2 and TRBJ1-2; D is unclear. Germline assignment: CDR1 SNHLY and CDR2 FYNNEI. The CDR3 runs to 13 residues. The V and J ends lost 3 bases and 6 bases respectively, with 11 bases between them. CDR3 sequence: CASSEGRVHGYTF. The CDR3 DNA reads TGTGCCAGCAGTGAGGGGAGGGTCCATGGCTACACCTTC.

CDR3 loop: CSARPQETQYF. The CDR3 DNA reads TGCAGTGCTAGACCTCAGGAGACCCAGTACTTC. V gene TRBV20-1 combines with J gene TRBJ2-5; D ambiguous. The CDR3 runs to 11 residues. CDR1 and CDR2 from the germline V gene are DFQATT and SNEGSKA (reference sequence). V gave up 2 bases and J gave up 5 bases, with 6 bases separating them.

The chain recombines TRBV5-8 with TRBJ2-1, with TRBD2 matching over 10 bases. From germline, CDR1 is SGHTS and CDR2 YDEGEE. The junction had 15 bases not matched to a gene; V was cut back by 0 bases and J by 9 bases. The CDR3 has 18 residues. The CDR3 DNA reads as TGTGCCAGCAGCTTGGAACTGGCTAGCGGGGGTCCAGGTGGTGAGCAGTTCTTC. Protein product: CASSLELASGGPGGEQFF.